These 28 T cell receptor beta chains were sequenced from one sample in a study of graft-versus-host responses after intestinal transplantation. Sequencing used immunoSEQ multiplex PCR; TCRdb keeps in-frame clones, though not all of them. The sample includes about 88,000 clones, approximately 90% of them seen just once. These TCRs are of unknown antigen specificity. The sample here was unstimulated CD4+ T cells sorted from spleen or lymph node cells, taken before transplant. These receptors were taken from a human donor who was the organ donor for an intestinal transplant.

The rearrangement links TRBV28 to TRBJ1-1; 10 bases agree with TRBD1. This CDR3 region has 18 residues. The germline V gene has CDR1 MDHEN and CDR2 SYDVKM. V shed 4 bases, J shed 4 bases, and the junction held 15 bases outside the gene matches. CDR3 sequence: CASSSRGQGGIIGTEAFF. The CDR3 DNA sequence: TGTGCCAGCAGTTCACGAGGACAGGGGGGAATTATAGGCACTGAAGCTTTCTTT.

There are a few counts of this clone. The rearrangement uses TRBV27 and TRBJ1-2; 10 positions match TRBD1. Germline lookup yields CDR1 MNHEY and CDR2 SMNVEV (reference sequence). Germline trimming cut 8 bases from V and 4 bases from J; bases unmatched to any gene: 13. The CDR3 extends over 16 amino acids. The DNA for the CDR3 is TGTGCCAGCTTTTCCTGGCGGCGGGACAGGGGCTATGGCTACACCTTC. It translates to CASFSWRRDRGYGYTF.

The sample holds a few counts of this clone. The CDR3 protein is CASSFGQLANYGYTF. CDR3 DNA sequence: TGTGCCAGCAGTTTTGGACAGCTAGCTAACTATGGCTACACCTTC. The chain links TRBV7-8 to TRBJ1-2, with D perhaps TRBD1 (6 bases). The CDR3 has 15 amino acids. V lost 6 bases and J 0 bases, leaving 14 bases between the germline ends. Germline CDR1 and CDR2: SGHVS and FQNEAQ.

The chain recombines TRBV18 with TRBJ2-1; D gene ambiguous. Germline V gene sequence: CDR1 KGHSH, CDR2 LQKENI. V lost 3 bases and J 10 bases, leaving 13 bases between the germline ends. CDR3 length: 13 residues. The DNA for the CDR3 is TGTGCCAGCTCACCGTCGCTAGGTTGGGAGCAGTTCTTC. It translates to CASSPSLGWEQFF. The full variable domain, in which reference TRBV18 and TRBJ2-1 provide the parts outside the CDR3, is NAGVMQNPRHLVRRRGQEARLRCSPMKGHSHVYWYRQLPEEGLKFMVYLQKENIIDESGMPKERFSAEFPKEGPSILRIQQVVRGDSAAYFCASSPSLGWEQFFGPGTRLTVL.

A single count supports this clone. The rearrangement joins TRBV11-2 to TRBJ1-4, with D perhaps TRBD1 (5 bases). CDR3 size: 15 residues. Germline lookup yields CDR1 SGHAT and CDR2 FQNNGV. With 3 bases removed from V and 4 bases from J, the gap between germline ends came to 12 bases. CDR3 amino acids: CASSLQGFSNEKLFF. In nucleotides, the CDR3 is TGTGCCAGCAGCTTGCAGGGCTTTAGTAATGAAAAACTGTTTTTT.

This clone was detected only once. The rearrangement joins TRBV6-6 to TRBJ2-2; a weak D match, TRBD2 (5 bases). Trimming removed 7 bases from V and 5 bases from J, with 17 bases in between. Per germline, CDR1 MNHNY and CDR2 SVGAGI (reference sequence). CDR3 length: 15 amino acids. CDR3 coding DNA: TGTGCCAGCACCGACCCGCCTAGCAGTACCGGGGAGCTGTTTTTT. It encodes CASTDPPSSTGELFF.

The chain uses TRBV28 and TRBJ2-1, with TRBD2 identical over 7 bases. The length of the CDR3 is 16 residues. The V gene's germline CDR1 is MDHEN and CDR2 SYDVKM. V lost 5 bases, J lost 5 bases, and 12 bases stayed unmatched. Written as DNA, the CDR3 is TGTGCCAGCAGTCCGAGGACTAGTGTCAAGAACAATGAGCAGTTCTTC. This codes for CASSPRTSVKNNEQFF.

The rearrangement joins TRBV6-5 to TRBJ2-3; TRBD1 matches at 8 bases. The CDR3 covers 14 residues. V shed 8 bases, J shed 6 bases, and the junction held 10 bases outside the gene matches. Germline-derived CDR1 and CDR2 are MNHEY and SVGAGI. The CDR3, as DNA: TGTGCCAGCCAACAGACAGGGGTGACGGATACGCAGTATTTT. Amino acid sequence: CASQQTGVTDTQYF.

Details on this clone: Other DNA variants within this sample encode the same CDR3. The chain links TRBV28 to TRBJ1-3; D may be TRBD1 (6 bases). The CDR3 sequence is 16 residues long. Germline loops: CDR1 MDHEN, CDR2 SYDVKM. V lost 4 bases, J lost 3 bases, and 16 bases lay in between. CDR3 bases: TGTGCCAGCAGTTCCCCAGGGGCAAGTGGTGGAAACACCATATATTTT. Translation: CASSSPGASGGNTIYF.

The CDR3 here is CASSSKTGYEQYF. CDR3 coding DNA: TGTGCCAGCAGCTCAAAGACGGGATACGAGCAGTACTTC. J is TRBJ2-7 and V is TRBV7-6, with D perhaps TRBD2 (5 bases). CDR1 SGHVS and CDR2 FNYEAQ come from the germline V gene. Between the trimmed V and J ends, which lost 4 bases and 4 bases, there was a span of 11 bases. The CDR3 spans 13 residues.

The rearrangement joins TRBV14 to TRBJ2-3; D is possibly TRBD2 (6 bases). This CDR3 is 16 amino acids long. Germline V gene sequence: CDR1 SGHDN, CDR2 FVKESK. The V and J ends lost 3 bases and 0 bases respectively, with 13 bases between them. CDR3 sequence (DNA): TGTGCCAGCAGCCACTCGCGGGATTATAGCACAGATACGCAGTATTTT. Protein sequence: CASSHSRDYSTDTQYF. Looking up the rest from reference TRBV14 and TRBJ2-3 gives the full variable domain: EAGVTQFPSHSVIEKGQTVTLRCDPISGHDNLYWYRRVMGKEIKFLLHFVKESKQDESGMPNNRFLAERTGGTYSTLKVQPAELEDSGVYFCASSHSRDYSTDTQYFGPGTRLTVL.

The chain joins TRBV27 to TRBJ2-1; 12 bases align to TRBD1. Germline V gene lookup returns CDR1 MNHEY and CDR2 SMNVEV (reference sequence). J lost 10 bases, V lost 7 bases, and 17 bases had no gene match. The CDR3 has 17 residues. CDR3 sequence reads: CASKPSSGTGGRGEQFF. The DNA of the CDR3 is TGTGCCAGCAAGCCATCATCCGGGACAGGGGGCCGGGGGGAGCAGTTCTTC.

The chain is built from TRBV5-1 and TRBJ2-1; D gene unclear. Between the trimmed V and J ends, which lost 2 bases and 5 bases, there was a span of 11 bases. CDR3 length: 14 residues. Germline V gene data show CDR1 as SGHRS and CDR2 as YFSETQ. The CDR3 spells CASSFGLANNEQFF. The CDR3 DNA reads TGCGCCAGCAGCTTCGGATTAGCAAACAATGAGCAGTTCTTC. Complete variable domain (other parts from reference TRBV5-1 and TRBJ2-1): KAGVTQTPRYLIKTRGQQVTLSCSPISGHRSVSWYQQTPGQGLQFLFEYFSETQRNKGNFPGRFSGRQFSNSRSEMNVSTLELGDSALYLCASSFGLANNEQFFGPGTRLTVL.

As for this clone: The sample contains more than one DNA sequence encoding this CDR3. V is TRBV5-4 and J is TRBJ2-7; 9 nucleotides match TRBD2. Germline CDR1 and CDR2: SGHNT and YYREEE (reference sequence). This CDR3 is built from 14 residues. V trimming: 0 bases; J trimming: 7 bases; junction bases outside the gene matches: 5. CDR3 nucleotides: TGTGCCAGCAGCTTGGGGCGGGAGGGCTATGAGCAGTACTTC. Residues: CASSLGREGYEQYF.

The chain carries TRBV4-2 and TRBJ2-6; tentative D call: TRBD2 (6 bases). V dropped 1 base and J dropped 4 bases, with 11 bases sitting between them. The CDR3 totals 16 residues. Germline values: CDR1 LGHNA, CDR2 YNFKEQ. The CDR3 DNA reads TGTGCCAGCAGCCAAGCGGGAGCTGCCGGGGCCAACGTCCTGACTTTC. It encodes CASSQAGAAGANVLTF.

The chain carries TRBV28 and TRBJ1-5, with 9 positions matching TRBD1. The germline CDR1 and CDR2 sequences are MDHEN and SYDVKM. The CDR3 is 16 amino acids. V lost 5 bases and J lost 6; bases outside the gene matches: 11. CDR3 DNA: TGTGCCAGCAGTCCCCCCGGGACAGGGATGAGTCAGCCCCAGCATTTT. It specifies CASSPPGTGMSQPQHF.

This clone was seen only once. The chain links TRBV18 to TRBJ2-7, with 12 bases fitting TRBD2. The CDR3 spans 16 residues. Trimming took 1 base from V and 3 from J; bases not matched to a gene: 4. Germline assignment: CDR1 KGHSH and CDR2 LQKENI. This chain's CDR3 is CASSPQGLAGFYEQYF. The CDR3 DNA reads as TGTGCCAGCTCACCACAAGGACTAGCGGGATTCTACGAGCAGTACTTC.

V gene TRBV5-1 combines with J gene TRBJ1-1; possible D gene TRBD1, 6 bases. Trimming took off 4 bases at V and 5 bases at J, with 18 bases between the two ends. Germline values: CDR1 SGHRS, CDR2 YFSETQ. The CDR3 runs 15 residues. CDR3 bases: TGCGCCAGCAGCATTGGTATCAGGGGAAGGACTGAAGCTTTCTTT. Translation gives CASSIGIRGRTEAFF.

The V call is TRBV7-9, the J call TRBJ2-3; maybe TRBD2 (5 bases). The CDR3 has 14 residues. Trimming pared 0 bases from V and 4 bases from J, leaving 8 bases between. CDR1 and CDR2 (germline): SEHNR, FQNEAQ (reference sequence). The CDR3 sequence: CASSLAGAPDTQYF. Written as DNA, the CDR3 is TGTGCCAGCAGCTTAGCGGGAGCTCCAGATACGCAGTATTTT.

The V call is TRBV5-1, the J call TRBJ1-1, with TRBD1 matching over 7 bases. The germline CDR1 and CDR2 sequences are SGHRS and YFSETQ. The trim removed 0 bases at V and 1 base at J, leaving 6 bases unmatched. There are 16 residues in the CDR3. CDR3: CASSLVVRTGNTEAFF. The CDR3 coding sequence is TGCGCCAGCAGCTTGGTTGTTCGGACAGGGAACACTGAAGCTTTCTTT.

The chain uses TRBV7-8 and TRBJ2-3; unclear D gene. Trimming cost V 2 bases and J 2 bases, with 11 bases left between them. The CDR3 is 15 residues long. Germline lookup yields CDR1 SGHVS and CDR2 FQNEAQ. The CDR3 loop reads CASSLIRLPTDTQYF. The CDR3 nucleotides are TGTGCCAGCAGCTTAATACGTCTACCCACAGATACGCAGTATTTT.

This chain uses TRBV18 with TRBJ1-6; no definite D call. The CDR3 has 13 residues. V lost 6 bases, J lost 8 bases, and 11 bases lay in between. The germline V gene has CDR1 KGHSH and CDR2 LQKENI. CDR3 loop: CASSFGEDSPLHF. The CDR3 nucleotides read TGTGCCAGCTCTTTTGGGGAGGATTCACCCCTCCACTTT. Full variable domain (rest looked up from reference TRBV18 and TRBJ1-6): NAGVMQNPRHLVRRRGQEARLRCSPMKGHSHVYWYRQLPEEGLKFMVYLQKENIIDESGMPKERFSAEFPKEGPSILRIQQVVRGDSAAYFCASSFGEDSPLHFGNGTRLTVT.

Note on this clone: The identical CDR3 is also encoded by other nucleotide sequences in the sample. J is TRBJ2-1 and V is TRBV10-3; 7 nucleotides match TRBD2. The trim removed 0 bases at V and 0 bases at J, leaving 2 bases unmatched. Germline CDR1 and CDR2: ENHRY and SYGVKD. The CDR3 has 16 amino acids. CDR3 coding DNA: TGTGCCATCAGTGAGTCCACGGGGGGCTCCTACAATGAGCAGTTCTTC. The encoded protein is CAISESTGGSYNEQFF.

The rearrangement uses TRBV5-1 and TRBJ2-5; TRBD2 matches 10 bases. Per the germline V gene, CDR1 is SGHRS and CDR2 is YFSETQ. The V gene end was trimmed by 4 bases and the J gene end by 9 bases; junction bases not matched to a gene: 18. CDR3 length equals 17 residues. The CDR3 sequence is CASSMISGGLGQGAQYF. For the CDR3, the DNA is TGCGCCAGCAGCATGATTAGCGGGGGGCTTGGCCAGGGGGCCCAGTACTTC.

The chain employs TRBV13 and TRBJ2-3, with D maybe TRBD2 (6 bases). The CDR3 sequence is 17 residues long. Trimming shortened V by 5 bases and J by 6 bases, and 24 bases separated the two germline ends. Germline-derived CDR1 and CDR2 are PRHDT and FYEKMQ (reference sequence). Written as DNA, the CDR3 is TGTGCCAGCAGCATAAGGCTCGCGGGACCATCGAGGGATACGCAGTATTTT. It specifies CASSIRLAGPSRDTQYF. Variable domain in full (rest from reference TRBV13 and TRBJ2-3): AAGVIQSPRHLIKEKRETATLKCYPIPRHDTVYWYQQGPGQDPQFLISFYEKMQSDKGSIPDRFSAQQFSDYHSELNMSSLELGDSALYFCASSIRLAGPSRDTQYFGPGTRLTVL.

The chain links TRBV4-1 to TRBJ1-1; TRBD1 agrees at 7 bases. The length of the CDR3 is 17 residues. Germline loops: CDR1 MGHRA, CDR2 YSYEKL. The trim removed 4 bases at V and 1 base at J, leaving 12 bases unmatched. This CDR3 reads CASSLVVGQVPNTEAFF. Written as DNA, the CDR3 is TGCGCCAGCAGCCTGGTGGTAGGACAGGTTCCGAACACTGAAGCTTTCTTT.

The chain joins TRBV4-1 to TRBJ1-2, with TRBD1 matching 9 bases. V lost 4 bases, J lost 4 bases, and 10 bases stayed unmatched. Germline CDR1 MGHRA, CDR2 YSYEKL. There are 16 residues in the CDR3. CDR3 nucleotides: TGCGCCAGCAGCCCACAGGGGACAGGGCCCACCTATGGCTACACCTTC. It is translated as CASSPQGTGPTYGYTF.

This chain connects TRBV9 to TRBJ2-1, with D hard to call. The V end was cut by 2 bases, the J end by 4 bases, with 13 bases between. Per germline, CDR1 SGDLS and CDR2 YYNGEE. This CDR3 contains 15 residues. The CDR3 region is CASSVYSLPYNEQFF. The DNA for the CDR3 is TGTGCCAGCAGCGTGTACAGCCTTCCATACAATGAGCAGTTCTTC.